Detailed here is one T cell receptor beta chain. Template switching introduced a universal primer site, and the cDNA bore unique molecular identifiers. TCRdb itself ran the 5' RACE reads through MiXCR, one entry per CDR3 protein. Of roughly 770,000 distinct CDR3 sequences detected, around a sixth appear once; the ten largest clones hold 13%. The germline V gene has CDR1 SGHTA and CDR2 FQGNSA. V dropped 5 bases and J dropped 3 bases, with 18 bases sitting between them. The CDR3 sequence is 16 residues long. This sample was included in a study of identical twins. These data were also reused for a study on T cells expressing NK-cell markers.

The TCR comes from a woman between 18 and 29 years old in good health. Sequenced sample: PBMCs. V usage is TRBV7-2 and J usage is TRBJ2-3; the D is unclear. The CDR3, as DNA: TGTGCCAGCAGCCAGTCTCCCCCCCCCAGGACAGATACGCAGTATTTT. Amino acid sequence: CASSQSPPPRTDTQYF.